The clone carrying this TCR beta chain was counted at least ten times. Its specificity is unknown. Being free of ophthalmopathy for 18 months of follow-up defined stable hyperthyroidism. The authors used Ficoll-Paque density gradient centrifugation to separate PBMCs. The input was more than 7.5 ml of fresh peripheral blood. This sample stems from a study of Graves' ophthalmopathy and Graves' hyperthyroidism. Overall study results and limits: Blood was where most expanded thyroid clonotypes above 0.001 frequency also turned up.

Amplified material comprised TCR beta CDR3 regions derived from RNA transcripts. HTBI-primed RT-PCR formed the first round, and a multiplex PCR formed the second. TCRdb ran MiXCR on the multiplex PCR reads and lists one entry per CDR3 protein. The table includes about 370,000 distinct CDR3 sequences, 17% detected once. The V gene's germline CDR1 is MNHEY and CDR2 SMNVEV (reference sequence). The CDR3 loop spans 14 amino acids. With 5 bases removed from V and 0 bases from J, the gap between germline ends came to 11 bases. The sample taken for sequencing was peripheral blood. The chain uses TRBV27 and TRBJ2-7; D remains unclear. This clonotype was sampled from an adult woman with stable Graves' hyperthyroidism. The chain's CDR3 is CASSPTWSSYEQYF. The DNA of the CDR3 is TGTGCCAGCAGTCCCACTTGGAGCTCCTACGAGCAGTACTTC.